Shown below are 15 T cell receptor beta chains from a single sample sequenced in a study of shared clonotypes between healthy human individuals. TCRdb's copy holds only in-frame clones and misses some; the assay was immunoSEQ multiplex PCR. The table has about 1 million clones, under 80% seen once; the top ten hold 1.5%. What was sequenced was memory CD4+ T cells sorted from blood. The subset: CD45RA-negative fraction. The receptor set was obtained from a man in his late teens or twenties in good health.

The chain carries TRBV2 and TRBJ2-2, with TRBD1 identical over 10 bases. The CDR3 spans 15 residues. Germline CDR1 reads SNHLY; CDR2 reads FYNNEI. Trimming removed 6 bases from V and 7 bases from J; junction bases left unmatched: 8. The CDR3 region is CASSSDRGQGGELFF. The CDR3 DNA reads as TGTGCCAGCAGCTCCGACAGGGGGCAGGGCGGGGAGCTGTTTTTT.

This clone was observed a few times. The CDR3 DNA reads TGTGCCAGCAGGAGGGCGGAAGGTCCCCAGCATTTT. Amino acids: CASRRAEGPQHF. The chain is built from TRBV27 and TRBJ1-5; no clear D. The CDR3 runs to 12 residues. The V end was cut by 6 bases, the J end by 10 bases, with 13 bases between. Germline V CDR1 and CDR2: MNHEY, SMNVEV (reference sequence).

This clone was observed a handful of times. The V and J genes are TRBV19 and TRBJ2-7, with TRBD2 matching 10 bases. The germline V gene has CDR1 LNHDA and CDR2 SQIVND (reference sequence). This CDR3 comprises 15 residues. J was trimmed by 6 bases and V by 4 bases; bases with no gene match: 9. The CDR3 loop is CASSTVAGGHSEQYF. For the CDR3, the DNA is TGTGCCAGTAGTACAGTAGCGGGGGGACACTCCGAGCAGTACTTC.

Only one count was recorded for this clone. The rearrangement links TRBV5-1 to TRBJ1-1; 8 positions match TRBD1. CDR1 and CDR2 (germline): SGHRS, YFSETQ. The CDR3 is made up of 14 amino acids. V was pared by 7 bases and J by 6 bases, with 11 bases of the junction left unmatched. The CDR3 region is CASGDPDRAPEAFF. In nucleotides, the CDR3 is TGCGCCAGCGGAGACCCGGACAGGGCCCCTGAAGCTTTCTTT.

This clone was observed once. The V gene is TRBV6-5, the J gene TRBJ2-2; 11 bases fit TRBD2. The CDR3 consists of 16 residues. Germline V lookup: CDR1 MNHEY, CDR2 SVGAGI. V shed 4 bases and J 4 bases; nucleotides not matched to a gene: 5. DNA of the CDR3: TGTGCCAGCAGTTCATACGGGACTAGCGGCACCGGGGAGCTGTTTTTT. Its protein is CASSSYGTSGTGELFF.

The rearrangement links TRBV10-3 to TRBJ1-1; 8 bases fit TRBD1. The CDR3 is 14 residues long. The J segment lost 6 bases and the V segment lost 6 bases, leaving 9 bases of the junction unmatched. In germline, CDR1 is ENHRY, CDR2 SYGVKD. The CDR3 sequence: CAIRASQGDPEAFF. The CDR3 DNA follows: TGTGCCATCAGGGCCTCACAGGGGGACCCTGAAGCTTTCTTT.

V gene TRBV5-6 combines with J gene TRBJ1-6; TRBD1 matches 7 bases. This CDR3 has 16 amino acids. V lost 4 bases to trimming and J lost 5 bases; unmatched junction nucleotides: 9. The germline V gene encodes CDR1 SGHDT and CDR2 YYEEEE. CDR3 DNA: TGTGCCAGCAGCGTGACAGGGCCGGTAGATAATTCACCCCTCCACTTT. Protein product: CASSVTGPVDNSPLHF.

This chain links TRBV19 with TRBJ1-5, with a tentative D call TRBD1 (6 bases). The CDR3 consists of 16 residues. V dropped 2 bases and J dropped 0 bases, with 11 bases sitting between them. The V gene's germline CDR1 is LNHDA and CDR2 SQIVND (reference sequence). CDR3 sequence: CASSITGHISNQPQHF. The CDR3 coding sequence is TGTGCCAGTAGTATAACGGGACATATTAGCAATCAGCCCCAGCATTTT.

J is TRBJ2-5 and V is TRBV2; perhaps TRBD1 as D (5 bases). Between the trimmed V and J ends, which lost 2 bases and 9 bases, there was a span of 13 bases. There are 13 residues in the CDR3. Germline CDR1 SNHLY, CDR2 FYNNEI. CDR3 DNA: TGTGCCAGCAGTGAAACCCCAGGGTTGGCCCAGTACTTC. This encodes CASSETPGLAQYF.

This clone was seen a single time. The chain is built from TRBV18 and TRBJ2-3, with D perhaps matching TRBD1 or TRBD2 (5 bases each). This CDR3 spans 16 amino acids. CDR1 and CDR2 from the germline V gene are KGHSH and LQKENI. The germline V and J ends were trimmed by 6 bases and 0 bases, with 16 bases remaining between them. The CDR3 here is CASSETGTQSTDTQYF. Written as DNA, the CDR3 is TGTGCCAGCTCGGAGACCGGGACCCAGAGCACAGATACGCAGTATTTT.

On this clone: This CDR3 is also generated by other DNA sequences in the sample. The rearrangement joins TRBV18 to TRBJ1-1; maybe TRBD1 (5 bases). V dropped 6 bases and J dropped 0 bases, with 8 bases sitting between them. The CDR3 spans 13 residues. Germline CDR1 is KGHSH and CDR2 is LQKENI. The DNA of the CDR3 is TGTGCCAGCTCTCAGGACATGAACACTGAAGCTTTCTTT. Amino acids: CASSQDMNTEAFF.

The chain carries TRBV6-5 and TRBJ2-3, with 9 bases that match TRBD1. The CDR3 consists of 14 residues. Losses at the gene ends were 2 bases for V and 6 bases for J; bases not matched to a gene: 3. Germline loops: CDR1 MNHEY, CDR2 SVGAGI. The CDR3 sequence is CASSYTGGADTQYF. CDR3 bases: TGTGCCAGCAGTTACACAGGGGGCGCGGATACGCAGTATTTT.

J is TRBJ2-7 and V is TRBV4-2, with D perhaps TRBD1 (6 bases). This CDR3 spans 16 amino acids. Trimming removed 1 base at V and 2 bases at J, with 15 bases between. CDR1 is LGHNA and CDR2 is YNFKEQ in the germline V gene. CDR3 nucleotides: TGTGCCAGCAGCCAAGGTTCGGACAGTCGCCCCTACGAGCAGTACTTC. It codes for CASSQGSDSRPYEQYF.

The chain couples TRBV19 to TRBJ2-5, with 7 bases aligning to TRBD1. CDR1 is LNHDA, CDR2 SQIVND, per germline (reference sequence). V was clipped by 4 bases and J by 4 bases; unmatched bases: 12. The CDR3 is 16 amino acids. In DNA, the CDR3 is TGTGCCAGTAGTACCCCAAGGGACAGTGGCCGAGAGACCCAGTACTTC. Its translation is CASSTPRDSGRETQYF.

A note on this clone: This CDR3 is also generated by other DNA sequences in the sample. The chain joins TRBV7-2 to TRBJ1-2, with TRBD1 as a possible D gene (6 bases). Trimming left V 3 bases short and J 8 bases short, with 10 bases between. The CDR3 extends over 12 amino acids. Germline V CDR1 and CDR2: SGHTA, FQGNSA. DNA of the CDR3: TGTGCCAGCAGCTTTAACAGGGACGGCTACACCTTC. Amino acids: CASSFNRDGYTF. The whole variable domain, filled in from reference TRBV7-2 and TRBJ1-2, reads GAGVSQSPSNKVTEKGKDVELRCDPISGHTALYWYRQSLGQGLEFLIYFQGNSAPDKSGLPSDRFSAERTGGSVSTLTIQRTQQEDSAVYLCASSFNRDGYTFGSGTRLTVV.